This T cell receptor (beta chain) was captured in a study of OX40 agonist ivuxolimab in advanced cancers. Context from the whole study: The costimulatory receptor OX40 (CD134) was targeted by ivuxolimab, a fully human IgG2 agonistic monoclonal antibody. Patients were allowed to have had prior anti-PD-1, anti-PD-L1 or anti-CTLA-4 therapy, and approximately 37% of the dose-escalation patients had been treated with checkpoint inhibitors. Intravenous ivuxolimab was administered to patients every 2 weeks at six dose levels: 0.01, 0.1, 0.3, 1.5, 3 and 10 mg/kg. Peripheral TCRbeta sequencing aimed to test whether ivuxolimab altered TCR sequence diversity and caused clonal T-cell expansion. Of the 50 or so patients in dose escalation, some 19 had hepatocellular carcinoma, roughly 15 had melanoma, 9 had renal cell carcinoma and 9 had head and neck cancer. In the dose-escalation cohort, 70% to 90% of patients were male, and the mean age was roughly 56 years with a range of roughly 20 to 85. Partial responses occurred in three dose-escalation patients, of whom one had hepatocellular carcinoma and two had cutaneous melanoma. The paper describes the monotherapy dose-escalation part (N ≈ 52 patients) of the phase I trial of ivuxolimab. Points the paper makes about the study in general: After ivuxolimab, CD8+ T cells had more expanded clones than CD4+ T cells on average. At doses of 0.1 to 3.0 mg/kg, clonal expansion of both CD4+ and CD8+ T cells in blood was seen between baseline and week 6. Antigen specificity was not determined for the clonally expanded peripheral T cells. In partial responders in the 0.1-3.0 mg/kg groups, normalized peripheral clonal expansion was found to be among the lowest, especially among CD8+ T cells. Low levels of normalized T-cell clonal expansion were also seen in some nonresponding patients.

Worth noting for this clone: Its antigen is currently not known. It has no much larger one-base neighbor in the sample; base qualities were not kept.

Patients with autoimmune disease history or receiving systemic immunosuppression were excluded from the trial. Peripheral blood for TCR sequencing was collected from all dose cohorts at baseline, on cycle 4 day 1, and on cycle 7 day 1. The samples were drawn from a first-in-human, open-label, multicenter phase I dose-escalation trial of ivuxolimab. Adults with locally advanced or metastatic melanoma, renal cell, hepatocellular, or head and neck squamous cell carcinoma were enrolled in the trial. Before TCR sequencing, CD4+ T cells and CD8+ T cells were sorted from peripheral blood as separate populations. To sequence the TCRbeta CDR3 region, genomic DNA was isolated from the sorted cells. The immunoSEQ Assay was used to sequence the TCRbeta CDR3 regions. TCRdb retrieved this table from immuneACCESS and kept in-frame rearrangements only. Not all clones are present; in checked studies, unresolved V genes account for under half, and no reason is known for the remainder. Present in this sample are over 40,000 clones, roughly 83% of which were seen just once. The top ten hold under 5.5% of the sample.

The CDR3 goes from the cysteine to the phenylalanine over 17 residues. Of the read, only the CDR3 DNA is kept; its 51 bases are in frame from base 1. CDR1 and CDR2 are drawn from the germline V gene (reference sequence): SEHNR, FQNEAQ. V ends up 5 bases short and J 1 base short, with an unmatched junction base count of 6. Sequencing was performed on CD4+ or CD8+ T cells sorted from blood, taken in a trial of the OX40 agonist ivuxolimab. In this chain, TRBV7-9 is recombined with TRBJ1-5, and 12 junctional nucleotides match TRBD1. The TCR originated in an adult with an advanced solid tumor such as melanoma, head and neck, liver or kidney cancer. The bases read TGTGCCAGCAGCCTACGGGGACAGGGGGCCAGCAATCAGCCCCAGCATTTT. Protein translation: CASSLRGQGASNQPQHF.